The rows below give T cell receptor beta chains drawn from one sample of a study of high-grade serous ovarian cancer treatment subgroups. TCRdb keeps only in-frame clones here, not all; method: immunoSEQ multiplex PCR. In the table there are more than 15,000 clones, approximately 77% of which are singletons. The material sequenced was tumor tissue. All receptors come from a human donor with high-grade serous ovarian cancer. CDR3s include the opening cysteine and the closing phenylalanine or tryptophan. Fields, in order: clone size, D gene, J gene, V gene, CDR3 protein, CDR3 DNA. A D gene is named only where the DNA matches it firmly. The listing skips clone size in some rows; elsewhere it reads once, few, many or a size class.

clone_size: .
d_call: .
j_call: TRBJ2-4
v_call: TRBV5-6
cdr3_aa: CASSDSGMSKNIQYF
cdr3_nt: TGTGCCAGCAGCGACTCGGGAATGTCGAAAAACATTCAGTACTTC

clone_size: .
d_call: .
j_call: TRBJ2-7
v_call: TRBV27
cdr3_aa: CASSLRGHLTTYEQYF
cdr3_nt: TGTGCCAGCAGTTTACGGGGACACCTTACTACCTACGAGCAGTACTTC

clone_size: .
d_call: .
j_call: TRBJ2-3
v_call: TRBV5-6
cdr3_aa: CASSLRGTDTQYF
cdr3_nt: TGTGCCAGCAGCTTGCGGGGGACAGATACGCAGTATTTT

clone_size: .
d_call: TRBD1
j_call: TRBJ1-3
v_call: TRBV11-2
cdr3_aa: CASRGGQSSGNTIYF
cdr3_nt: TGTGCCAGCAGGGGGGGACAGAGCTCTGGAAACACCATATATTTT

clone_size: .
d_call: .
j_call: TRBJ1-5
v_call: TRBV19
cdr3_aa: CASSIQGREQPQHF
cdr3_nt: TGTGCCAGTAGTATACAGGGAAGGGAGCAGCCCCAGCATTTT

clone_size: .
d_call: .
j_call: TRBJ1-5
v_call: TRBV7-9
cdr3_aa: CASSLGEGRNNQPQHF
cdr3_nt: TGTGCCAGCAGCCTTGGAGAGGGAAGAAACAATCAGCCCCAGCATTTT

clone_size: medium-sized
d_call: TRBD2
j_call: TRBJ2-7
v_call: TRBV4-1
cdr3_aa: CASSQEGSGIASYEQYF
cdr3_nt: TGCGCCAGCAGCCAAGAAGGTAGCGGGATCGCCTCCTACGAGCAGTACTTC

clone_size: .
d_call: TRBD1
j_call: TRBJ1-1
v_call: TRBV5-1
cdr3_aa: CASSLRTGVSTEAFF
cdr3_nt: TGCGCCAGCAGCTTGAGGACAGGGGTATCCACTGAAGCTTTCTTT

clone_size: .
d_call: .
j_call: TRBJ1-3
v_call: TRBV7-9
cdr3_aa: CASSPRTSGNTIYF
cdr3_nt: TGTGCCAGCAGCCCCAGAACCTCTGGAAACACCATATATTTT

clone_size: .
d_call: .
j_call: TRBJ2-3
v_call: TRBV30
cdr3_aa: CAWSSEDTQYF
cdr3_nt: TGTGCCTGGAGTTCGGAGGATACGCAGTATTTT

clone_size: .
d_call: .
j_call: TRBJ2-7
v_call: TRBV18
cdr3_aa: CASSTVRSYEQYF
cdr3_nt: TGTGCCAGCTCGACCGTGAGATCATACGAGCAGTACTTC

clone_size: .
d_call: .
j_call: TRBJ2-1
v_call: TRBV9
cdr3_aa: CASSLLAGEQFF
cdr3_nt: TGTGCCAGCAGCCTATTGGCGGGTGAGCAGTTCTTC

clone_size: .
d_call: TRBD1
j_call: TRBJ1-2
v_call: TRBV18
cdr3_aa: CASSPIGTGQYGYTF
cdr3_nt: TGTGCCAGCTCACCGATAGGGACAGGGCAATATGGCTACACCTTC

clone_size: .
d_call: .
j_call: TRBJ1-4
v_call: TRBV6-5
cdr3_aa: CASNVGRELFF
cdr3_nt: TGTGCCAGCAACGTGGGCAGGGAACTGTTTTTT

clone_size: .
d_call: TRBD1
j_call: TRBJ1-1
v_call: TRBV6-5
cdr3_aa: CASRDQGATEAFF
cdr3_nt: TGTGCCAGCAGGGACCAGGGGGCAACTGAAGCTTTCTTT

clone_size: .
d_call: .
j_call: TRBJ2-7
v_call: TRBV7-9
cdr3_aa: CASSYRQSGEQYF
cdr3_nt: TGTGCCAGCAGCTACCGACAGTCAGGCGAGCAGTACTTC

clone_size: .
d_call: .
j_call: TRBJ2-3
v_call: TRBV5-5
cdr3_aa: CASSLWDTQYF
cdr3_nt: TGTGCCAGCAGCTTGTGGGATACGCAGTATTTT

clone_size: .
d_call: .
j_call: TRBJ2-2
v_call: TRBV7-9
cdr3_aa: CASSFDGTGELFF
cdr3_nt: TGTGCCAGCAGCTTCGACGGGACCGGGGAGCTGTTTTTT

clone_size: once
d_call: .
j_call: TRBJ1-1
v_call: TRBV21-1
cdr3_aa: CASSKIRPMNTEAFF
cdr3_nt: TGTGCCAGCAGCAAGATCCGCCCCATGAACACTGAAGCTTTCTTT

clone_size: .
d_call: TRBD2
j_call: TRBJ2-5
v_call: TRBV27
cdr3_aa: CASSSGTSGIMTQYF
cdr3_nt: TGTGCCAGCAGTTCCGGGACTAGCGGGATTATGACCCAGTACTTC

clone_size: few
d_call: .
j_call: TRBJ2-5
v_call: TRBV7-7
cdr3_aa: CASSLGVAETQYF
cdr3_nt: TGTGCCAGCAGCTTAGGAGTGGCAGAGACCCAGTACTTC

clone_size: once
d_call: .
j_call: TRBJ2-3
v_call: TRBV30
cdr3_aa: CAWSETGLTDTQYF
cdr3_nt: TGTGCCTGGAGTGAAACCGGGCTTACAGATACGCAGTATTTT

clone_size: .
d_call: .
j_call: TRBJ2-3
v_call: TRBV11-3
cdr3_aa: CASSFRVITDTQYF
cdr3_nt: TGTGCCAGCAGCTTTCGGGTTATCACAGATACGCAGTATTTT

clone_size: .
d_call: TRBD2
j_call: TRBJ2-1
v_call: TRBV4-3
cdr3_aa: CASSHLSGTSGNNEQFF
cdr3_nt: TGCGCCAGCAGCCACCTAAGCGGGACTAGCGGAAACAATGAGCAGTTCTTC

clone_size: .
d_call: TRBD1
j_call: TRBJ2-3
v_call: TRBV13
cdr3_aa: CASSAELRQGKTQYF
cdr3_nt: TGTGCCAGCAGCGCAGAATTACGACAGGGAAAGACGCAGTATTTT

clone_size: .
d_call: .
j_call: TRBJ2-1
v_call: TRBV30
cdr3_aa: CAWGIRNEQFF
cdr3_nt: TGTGCCTGGGGAATTCGGAATGAGCAGTTCTTC